Included here is one T cell receptor beta chain sequence, with context. Antigen specificity is unknown. The data are from a study of T-cell memory formation after mild COVID-19. Constant-segment primers were used for 5'RACE, and the resulting TCR alpha and TCR beta cDNA libraries carried sample barcodes and UMIs. MiXCR was run by TCRdb on the 5' RACE reads, yielding one entry per CDR3 protein. The data contain about 400,000 distinct CDR3 sequences, roughly an eighth of them singletons. The trim removed 0 bases at V and 6 bases at J, leaving 7 bases unmatched. Looked up from germline, CDR1 is SGHRS and CDR2 is YFSETQ. The CDR3 contains 16 residues. Study findings and constraints: Day 37-peaking second-wave clones had unconfirmed SARS-CoV-2 specificity. Some SARS-CoV-2-responding clones were already detected in memory before infection.

The sample comprised PBMCs or a T cell subset sorted from them (not recorded which). The V and J genes are TRBV5-1 and TRBJ1-5, with 9 bases fitting TRBD1. The clonotype comes from a man aged 18 to 30 who had mild COVID-19 (a few samples of this study predate the infection). Cell type and time point are not known. The CDR3 loop reads CASSLDFQDRGQPQHF. CDR3 DNA: TGCGCCAGCAGCTTGGATTTCCAGGACAGGGGTCAGCCCCAGCATTTT.